One sample yielded the 5 T cell receptor beta chains listed below, sequenced in a study of T-cell reconstitution after alpha-beta-depleted transplantation in children. During its preparation, the TCRbeta library received unique molecular identifiers. Each CDR3 protein is one row after TCRdb ran MiXCR on the PCR reads. The data contain hundreds of thousands of distinct CDR3 sequences, over 9.5% of them seen just once; the ten biggest clones take up 2%. Source: PBMCs, taken before TCRalphabeta/CD19-depleted stem cell transplant. The receptors were sampled from a child aged 2 to 10 with inherited bone marrow failure, due to receive a stem cell transplant.

This clonotype has only a few counts. The genes are TRBV6-5 and TRBJ2-7; a weak D match, TRBD1 (5 bases). CDR3 length: 15 residues. V was trimmed by 2 bases and J by 3 bases, leaving 14 bases between them. The V gene's germline CDR1 is MNHEY and CDR2 SVGAGI. The CDR3 here is CASSYAQGKGYEQYF. In DNA form, the CDR3 reads TGTGCCAGCAGTTACGCGCAGGGTAAAGGCTACGAGCAGTACTTC.

This clonotype appeared many times. The chain links TRBV5-1 to TRBJ2-1; 10 bases match TRBD2. The trim removed 4 bases at V and 3 bases at J, leaving 10 bases unmatched. Germline loops: CDR1 SGHRS, CDR2 YFSETQ. The CDR3 runs to 17 residues. Here the CDR3 reads CASSEWTSGTLYNEQFF. The CDR3 region has the DNA TGCGCCAGCAGCGAATGGACTAGCGGAACCCTCTACAATGAGCAGTTCTTC. Using reference TRBV5-1 and TRBJ2-1 for the parts outside the CDR3, the full variable domain is KAGVTQTPRYLIKTRGQQVTLSCSPISGHRSVSWYQQTPGQGLQFLFEYFSETQRNKGNFPGRFSGRQFSNSRSEMNVSTLELGDSALYLCASSEWTSGTLYNEQFFGPGTRLTVL.

This clonotype appeared many times. This chain links TRBV29-1 with TRBJ2-2, with D unclear. There are 16 residues in the CDR3. From germline, CDR1 is SQVTM and CDR2 ANQGSEA. Trimming cost V 4 bases and J 1 base, with 16 bases left between them. The CDR3 nucleotides are TGCAGCGTTGTATTTGGCCGAACTTTGAACACCGGGGAGCTGTTTTTT. Encoded protein: CSVVFGRTLNTGELFF.

This clonotype was detected ten times or more. The V gene is TRBV12-3 or TRBV12-4, the J gene TRBJ1-4; 10 positions match TRBD1. V gave up 4 bases and J gave up 6 bases; unmatched junction bases: 5. The CDR3 contains 15 residues. The CDR3 sequence: CASSYYGTGDEKLFF. In DNA, the CDR3 is TGTGCCAGCAGTTATTACGGGACAGGGGATGAAAAACTGTTTTTT.

At least ten counts were recorded for this clonotype. The gene calls are TRBV28 and TRBJ2-7, with 10 bases aligning to TRBD2. V was pared by 5 bases and J by 4 bases, with 5 bases of the junction left unmatched. The CDR3 runs to 14 residues. CDR1 is MDHEN, CDR2 SYDVKM, per germline. CDR3 sequence reads: CASSTSGTLYEQYF. The DNA of the CDR3 is TGTGCCAGCAGTACTAGCGGGACCTTGTACGAGCAGTACTTC.